The T cell receptor (beta chain) described here comes from a study of blood T cell repertoires in COVID-19. Whole-study context: From T cells, B-cell-depleted T cells, or PBMCs came the material, which was cDNA or gDNA.

CDR3 length: 15 residues. The V and J ends lost 7 bases and 7 bases, in that order; junction bases with no gene match: 12. Germline loops: CDR1 KGHDR, CDR2 SFDVKD. In the study's own analysis: Estimates of nucleated cell counts were drawn from the amplification of reference gene primers. Clones were read by immunoSEQ multiplex PCR, and TCRdb kept only the in-frame ones, dropping some. The DNA was the basis for D and trimming; V, J and clone size are from that table. The data show some 250,000 clones, with approximately 88% seen just once and 0.65% to 0.95% held by the top ten. This chain connects TRBV24-1 to TRBJ1-5, with 7 bases lining up with TRBD1. This receptor was obtained from a woman aged 25 to 39 with acute or convalescent COVID-19. Sequencing was performed on peripheral blood. The CDR3 DNA is TGTGCCACCAGCAAAGGGGGGACAGAAAGGCAGCCCCAGCATTTT. Translated, it gives CATSKGGTERQPQHF.